The 4 T cell receptor beta chains below all came from one sample that was sequenced in a study of human T cells and chemical hapten exposure (dated by TCRdb to the early 2020s). Taken with the paper, the label for time point translates to: pre-sensitization, week 0. What this sample's treatment or condition label stands for: therapeutic diphenylcyclopropenone sensitization with weekly scalp DPC. Library preparation used RACE. Sequencing was carried out with a NextSeq 500. The public reads were run again by TCRdb, first through fastp at Q25 and then through MiXCR, and only productive beta chains were kept. Every distinct CDR3 protein forms one entry, paired with its most common genes and DNA. The sample includes about 80,000 distinct CDR3 sequences, with less than 15% observed a single time. Of the sample, 4.6% is held by the ten largest clones. The sample consisted of whole blood, taken in connection with sensitization to the hapten diphenylcyclopropenone (DPC). These receptors were collected from a woman in her fifties or sixties with alopecia areata. Some clones in this sample may be carry-over from other donors' samples.

The rearrangement joins TRBV28 to TRBJ1-3; D uncertain. Trimming removed 4 bases at V and 4 bases at J, with 17 bases between. The V gene's germline CDR1 is MDHEN and CDR2 SYDVKM. This CDR3 is built from 16 residues. CDR3 protein: CASSSPRSRAGNTIYF. The CDR3 nucleotides read TGTGCCAGCAGTTCCCCGCGCTCCCGGGCGGGAAACACCATATATTTT.

This clonotype was seen more than once but under ten times. The chain recombines TRBV29-1 with TRBJ2-2; TRBD1 aligns across 7 bases. This CDR3 is 16 amino acids long. Germline assignment: CDR1 SQVTM and CDR2 ANQGSEA. Trimming cost V 4 bases and J 2 bases; bases outside gene matches: 10. CDR3 coding DNA: TGCAGCGTTGGCTTCACAGGGGAATCAAACACCGGGGAGCTGTTTTTT. As protein: CSVGFTGESNTGELFF.

V is TRBV28 and J is TRBJ1-5; D is possibly TRBD1 (6 bases). CDR1 and CDR2 from the germline V gene are MDHEN and SYDVKM. The CDR3 is 11 amino acids. Trimming removed 5 bases at V and 11 bases at J, with 10 bases between. This CDR3 is CASSVTGTQHF. The CDR3, as DNA: TGTGCCAGCAGTGTTACAGGGACCCAGCATTTT.

The V call is TRBV14, the J call TRBJ2-1; 12 nucleotides match TRBD2. CDR3 length: 18 amino acids. Per germline, CDR1 SGHDN and CDR2 FVKESK. J was trimmed by 1 base and V by 1 base; bases with no gene match: 5. DNA of the CDR3: TGTGCCAGCAGCCAAGCCCCTAGCGGGGGGGCGTCCTACAATGAGCAGTTCTTC. Protein: CASSQAPSGGASYNEQFF.